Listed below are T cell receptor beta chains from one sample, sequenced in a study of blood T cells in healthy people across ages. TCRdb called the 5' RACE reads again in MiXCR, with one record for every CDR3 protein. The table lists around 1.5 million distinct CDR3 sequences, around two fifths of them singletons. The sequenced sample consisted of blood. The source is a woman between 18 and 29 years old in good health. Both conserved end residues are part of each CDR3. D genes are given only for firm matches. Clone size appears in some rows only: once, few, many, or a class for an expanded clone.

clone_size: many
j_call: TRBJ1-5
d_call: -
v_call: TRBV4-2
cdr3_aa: CASSQDVPNQPQHF
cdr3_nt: TGTGCCAGCAGCCAAGATGTTCCTAATCAGCCCCAGCATTTT

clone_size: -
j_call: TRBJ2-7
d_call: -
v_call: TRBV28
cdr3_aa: CASNRIYSYEQYF
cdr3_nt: TGTGCCAGCAACAGGATCTACTCCTACGAGCAGTACTTC

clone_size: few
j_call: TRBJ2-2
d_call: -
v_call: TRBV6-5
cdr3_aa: CASSTSGGELFF
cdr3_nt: TGTGCCAGCAGTACCTCGGGAGGGGAGCTGTTTTTT

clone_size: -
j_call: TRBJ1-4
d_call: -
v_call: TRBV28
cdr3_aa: CASSPRGRAGEKLFF
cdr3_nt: TGTGCCAGCAGTCCGCGGGGCAGGGCTGGTGAAAAACTGTTTTTT

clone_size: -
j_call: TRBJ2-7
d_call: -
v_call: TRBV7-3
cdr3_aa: CASELHRVRTYEQYF
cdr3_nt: TGTGCCAGCGAACTCCACAGGGTTCGTACCTACGAGCAGTACTTC

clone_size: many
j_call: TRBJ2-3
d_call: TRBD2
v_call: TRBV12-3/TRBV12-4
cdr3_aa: CASSSTSGGASTDTQYF
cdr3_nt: TGTGCCAGCAGTTCAACTAGCGGGGGGGCTAGCACAGATACGCAGTATTTT

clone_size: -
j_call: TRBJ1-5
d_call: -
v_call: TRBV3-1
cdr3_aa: CASSQETFQPQHF
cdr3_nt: TGTGCCAGCAGCCAAGAGACCTTTCAGCCCCAGCATTTT

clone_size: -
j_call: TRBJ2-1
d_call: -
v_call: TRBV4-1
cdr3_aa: CASSQESQSSYEQFF
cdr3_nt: TGCGCCAGCAGCCAAGAAAGTCAGAGCTCCTACGAGCAGTTCTTC

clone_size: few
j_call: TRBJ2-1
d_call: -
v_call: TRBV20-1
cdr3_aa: CSAGSQRSARSYEQFF
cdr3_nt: TGCAGTGCTGGATCCCAACGTTCGGCTAGGTCTTATGAGCAGTTCTTC

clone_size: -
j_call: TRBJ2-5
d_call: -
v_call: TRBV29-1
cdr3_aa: CSVVKSETQYF
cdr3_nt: TGCAGCGTTGTGAAGTCGGAGACCCAGTACTTC

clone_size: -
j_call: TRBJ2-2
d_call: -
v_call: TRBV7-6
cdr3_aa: CASSGLTGLLAGELFF
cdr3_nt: TGTGCCAGCAGCGGACTCACGGGGCTTTTGGCCGGGGAGCTGTTTTTT

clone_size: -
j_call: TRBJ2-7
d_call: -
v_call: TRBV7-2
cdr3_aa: CASSSYSTSHTADEQYF
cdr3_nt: TGTGCCAGCAGCTCGTACTCAACCTCCCACACCGCTGACGAGCAGTACTTC

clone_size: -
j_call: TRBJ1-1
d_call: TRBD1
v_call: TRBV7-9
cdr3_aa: CAGSAGQGANTEAFF
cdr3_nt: TGTGCCGGCAGCGCTGGACAGGGAGCAAACACTGAAGCTTTCTTT

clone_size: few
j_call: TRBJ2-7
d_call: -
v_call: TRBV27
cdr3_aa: CASSLERVGKEQYF
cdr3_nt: TGTGCCAGCAGTTTAGAAAGGGTTGGGAAGGAGCAGTACTTC

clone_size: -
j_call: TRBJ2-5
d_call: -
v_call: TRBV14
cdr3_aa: CASSPHFRETQYF
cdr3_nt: TGTGCCAGCAGCCCCCATTTCCGAGAGACCCAGTACTTC

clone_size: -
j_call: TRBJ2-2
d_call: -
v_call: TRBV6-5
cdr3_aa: CASSYSKRSTGELFF
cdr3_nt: TGTGCCAGCAGTTACTCTAAGCGATCCACCGGGGAGCTGTTTTTT

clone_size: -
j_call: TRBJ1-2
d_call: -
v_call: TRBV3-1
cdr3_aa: CASSQGRLGYGYTF
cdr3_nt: TGTGCCAGCAGCCAAGGCAGATTGGGCTATGGCTACACCTTC

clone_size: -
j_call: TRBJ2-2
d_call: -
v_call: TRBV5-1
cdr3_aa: CASSLGRRDTGELFF
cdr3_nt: TGCGCCAGCAGCTTGGGCAGGAGAGACACCGGGGAGCTGTTTTTT

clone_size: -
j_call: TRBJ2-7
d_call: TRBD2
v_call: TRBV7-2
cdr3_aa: CASSSRLAGALDYEQYF
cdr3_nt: TGTGCCAGCAGCTCCCGACTAGCGGGGGCCCTTGACTACGAGCAGTACTTC

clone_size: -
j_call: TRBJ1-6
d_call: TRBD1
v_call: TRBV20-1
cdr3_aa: CSAGQAYRAPLHF
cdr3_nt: TGCAGTGCTGGACAGGCCTATAGGGCACCCCTCCACTTT

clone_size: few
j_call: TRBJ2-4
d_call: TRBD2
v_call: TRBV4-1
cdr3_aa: CASSQTSRSGLAGGVAKNIQYF
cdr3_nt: TGCGCCAGCAGCCAAACTAGCCGATCGGGACTAGCGGGAGGAGTAGCCAAAAACATTCAGTACTTC

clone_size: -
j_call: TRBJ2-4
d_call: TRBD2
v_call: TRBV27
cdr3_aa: CASSILIAGGPNIQYF
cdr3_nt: TGTGCCAGCAGTATCTTAATAGCGGGGGGGCCAAACATTCAGTACTTC

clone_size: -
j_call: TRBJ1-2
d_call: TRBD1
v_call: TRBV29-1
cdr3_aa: CSVRPTGGVGYTF
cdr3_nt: TGCAGCGTTCGCCCGACAGGGGGGGTAGGCTACACCTTC

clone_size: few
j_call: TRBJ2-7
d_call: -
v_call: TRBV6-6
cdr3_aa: CASENRQPYEQYF
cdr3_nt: TGTGCCTCCGAGAATCGGCAGCCCTACGAGCAGTACTTC

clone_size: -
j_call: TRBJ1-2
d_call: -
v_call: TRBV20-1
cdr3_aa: CSASGAGLYYGYTF
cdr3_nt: TGCAGTGCTAGCGGGGCAGGGTTATACTATGGCTACACCTTC

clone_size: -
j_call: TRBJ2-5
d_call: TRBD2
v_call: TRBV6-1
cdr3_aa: CASSVTSGSLWTQYF
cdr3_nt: TGTGCCAGCAGCGTGACTAGCGGGAGCTTATGGACCCAGTACTTC

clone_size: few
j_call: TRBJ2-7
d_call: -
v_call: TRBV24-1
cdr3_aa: CATLCNKNLLSASYNEQYF
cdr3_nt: TGTGCCACACTTTGCAACAAGAACCTCCTATCGGCCTCCTACAATGAGCAGTACTTC

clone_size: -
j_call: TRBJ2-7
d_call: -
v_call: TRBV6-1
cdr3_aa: CASSGRKQGGEDEQYF
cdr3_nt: TGTGCCAGCAGTGGCAGAAAACAGGGCGGGGAGGACGAGCAGTACTTC

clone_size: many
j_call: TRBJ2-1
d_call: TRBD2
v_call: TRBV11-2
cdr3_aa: CASSRLAGAYNEQFF
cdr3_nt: TGTGCCAGCAGCCGACTAGCGGGAGCCTACAATGAGCAGTTCTTC

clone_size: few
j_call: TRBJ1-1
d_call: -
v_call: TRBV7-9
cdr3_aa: CASSLSFSPNTEAFF
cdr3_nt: TGTGCCAGCAGCTTAAGTTTCTCCCCTAACACTGAAGCTTTCTTT

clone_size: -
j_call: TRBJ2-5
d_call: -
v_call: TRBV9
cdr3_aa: CASSVESGVLGETQYF
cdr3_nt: TGTGCCAGCAGCGTAGAATCCGGGGTCCTAGGGGAGACCCAGTACTTC

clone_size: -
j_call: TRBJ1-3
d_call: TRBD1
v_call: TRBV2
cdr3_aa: CASSDLGTGGNTIYF
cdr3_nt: TGTGCCAGCAGTGATTTGGGGACAGGCGGAAACACCATATATTTT

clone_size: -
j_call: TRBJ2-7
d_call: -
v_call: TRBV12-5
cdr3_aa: CASGLWAPLPPTGCSYEQYF
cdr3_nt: TGTGCTAGTGGTTTGTGGGCGCCCCTCCCACCGACAGGATGCTCCTACGAGCAGTACTTC

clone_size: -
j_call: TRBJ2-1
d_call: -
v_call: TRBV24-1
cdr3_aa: CATREGGRDEQFF
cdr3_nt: TGTGCCACCAGGGAGGGAGGACGTGATGAGCAGTTCTTC

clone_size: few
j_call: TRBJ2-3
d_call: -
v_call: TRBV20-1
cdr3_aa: CSAGLGSTDTQYF
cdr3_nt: TGCAGTGCTGGGCTGGGCAGCACAGATACGCAGTATTTT

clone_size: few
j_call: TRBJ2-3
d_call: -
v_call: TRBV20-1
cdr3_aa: CSARESSTDTQYF
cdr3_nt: TGCAGTGCTAGAGAATCTAGCACAGATACGCAGTATTTT

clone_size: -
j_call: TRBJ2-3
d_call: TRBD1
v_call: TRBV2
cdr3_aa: CASEGTAKTDTQYF
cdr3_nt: TGTGCCAGCGAGGGGACAGCCAAAACAGATACGCAGTATTTT

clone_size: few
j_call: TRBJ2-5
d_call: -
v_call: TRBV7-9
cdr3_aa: CASSFPPQETQYF
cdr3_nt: TGTGCCAGCAGCTTCCCCCCCCAAGAGACCCAGTACTTC

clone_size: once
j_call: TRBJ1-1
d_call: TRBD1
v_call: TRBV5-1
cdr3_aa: CASSYDRGPTEAFF
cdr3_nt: TGCGCCAGCAGCTATGACAGGGGGCCCACTGAAGCTTTCTTT

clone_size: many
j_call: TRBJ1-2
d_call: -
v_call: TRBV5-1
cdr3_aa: CASSLAGGGGYTF
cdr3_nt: TGTGCCAGCAGCTTAGCCGGGGGGGGCGGCTACACCTTC

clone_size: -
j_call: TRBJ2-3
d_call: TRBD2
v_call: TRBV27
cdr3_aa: CASSFRAGGPPDTQYF
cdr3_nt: TGTGCCAGCAGTTTCAGGGCGGGAGGGCCTCCAGATACGCAGTATTTT

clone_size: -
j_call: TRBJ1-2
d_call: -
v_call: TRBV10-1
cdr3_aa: CASSESGVGYGYTF
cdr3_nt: TGCGCCAGCAGTGAGTCCGGGGTCGGCTATGGCTACACCTTC

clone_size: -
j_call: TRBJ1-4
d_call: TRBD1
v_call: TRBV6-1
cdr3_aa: CASRSAGTGRNGGEKLFF
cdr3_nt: TGTGCCAGCAGATCCGCCGGGACAGGGAGGAACGGTGGTGAAAAACTGTTTTTT

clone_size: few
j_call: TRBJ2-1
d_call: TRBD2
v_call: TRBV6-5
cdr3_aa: CASSSLGPGGLSNEQFF
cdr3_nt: TGTGCCAGCAGTTCACTCGGACCGGGGGGGCTTTCCAATGAGCAGTTCTTC

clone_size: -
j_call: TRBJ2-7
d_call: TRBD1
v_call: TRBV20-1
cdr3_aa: CSTIKTGTGIFYEQYF
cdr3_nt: TGCAGTACCATAAAGACGGGGACAGGGATCTTCTACGAGCAGTACTTC

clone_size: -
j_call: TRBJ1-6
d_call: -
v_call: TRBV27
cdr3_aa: CASSLSVSSYNSPLHF
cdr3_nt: TGTGCCAGCAGTTTATCCGTGAGCTCCTATAATTCACCCCTCCACTTT

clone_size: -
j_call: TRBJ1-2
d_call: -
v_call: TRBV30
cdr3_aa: CAWSAAANYGYTF
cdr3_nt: TGTGCCTGGTCCGCGGCCGCGAACTATGGCTACACCTTC

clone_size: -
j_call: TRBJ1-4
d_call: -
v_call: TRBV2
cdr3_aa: CASCKVEGEKLFF
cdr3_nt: TGTGCCAGCTGCAAGGTAGAAGGCGAAAAACTGTTTTTT

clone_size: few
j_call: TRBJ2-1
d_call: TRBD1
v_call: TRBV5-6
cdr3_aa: CASSPLDRGTEQFF
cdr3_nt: TGTGCCAGCAGCCCCCTTGACAGGGGAACTGAGCAGTTCTTC

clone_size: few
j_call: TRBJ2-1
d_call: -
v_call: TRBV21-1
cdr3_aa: CASSKDRLAETYNEQFF
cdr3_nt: TGTGCCAGCAGCAAAGATCGGCTAGCGGAGACATACAATGAGCAGTTCTTC

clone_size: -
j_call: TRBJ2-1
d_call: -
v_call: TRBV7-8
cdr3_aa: CASSLMEGAINEQFF
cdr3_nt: TGTGCCAGCAGCCTGATGGAGGGGGCTATCAATGAGCAGTTCTTC

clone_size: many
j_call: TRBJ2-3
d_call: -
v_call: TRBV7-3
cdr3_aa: CASSLGWADTQYF
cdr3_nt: TGTGCCAGCAGCTTAGGTTGGGCAGATACGCAGTATTTT

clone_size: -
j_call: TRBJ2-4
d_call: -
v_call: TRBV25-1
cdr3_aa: CASSEFGKGGEQYF
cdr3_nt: TGTGCCAGCAGTGAATTCGGGAAGGGTGGAGAGCAGTACTTC